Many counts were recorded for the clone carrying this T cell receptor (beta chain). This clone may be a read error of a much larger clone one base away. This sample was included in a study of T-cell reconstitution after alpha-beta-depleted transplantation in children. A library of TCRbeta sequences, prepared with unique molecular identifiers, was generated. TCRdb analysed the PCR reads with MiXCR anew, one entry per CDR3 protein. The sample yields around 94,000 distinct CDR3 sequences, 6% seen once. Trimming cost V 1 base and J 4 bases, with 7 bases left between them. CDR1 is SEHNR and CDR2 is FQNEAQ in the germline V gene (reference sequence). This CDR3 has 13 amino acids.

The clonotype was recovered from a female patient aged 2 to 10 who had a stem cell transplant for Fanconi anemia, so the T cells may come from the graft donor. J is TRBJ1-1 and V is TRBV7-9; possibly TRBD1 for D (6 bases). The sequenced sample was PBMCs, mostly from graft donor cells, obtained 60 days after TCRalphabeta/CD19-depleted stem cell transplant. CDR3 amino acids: CASSLEGGTEAFF. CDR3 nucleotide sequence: TGTGCCAGCAGCTTAGAGGGGGGCACTGAAGCTTTCTTT.